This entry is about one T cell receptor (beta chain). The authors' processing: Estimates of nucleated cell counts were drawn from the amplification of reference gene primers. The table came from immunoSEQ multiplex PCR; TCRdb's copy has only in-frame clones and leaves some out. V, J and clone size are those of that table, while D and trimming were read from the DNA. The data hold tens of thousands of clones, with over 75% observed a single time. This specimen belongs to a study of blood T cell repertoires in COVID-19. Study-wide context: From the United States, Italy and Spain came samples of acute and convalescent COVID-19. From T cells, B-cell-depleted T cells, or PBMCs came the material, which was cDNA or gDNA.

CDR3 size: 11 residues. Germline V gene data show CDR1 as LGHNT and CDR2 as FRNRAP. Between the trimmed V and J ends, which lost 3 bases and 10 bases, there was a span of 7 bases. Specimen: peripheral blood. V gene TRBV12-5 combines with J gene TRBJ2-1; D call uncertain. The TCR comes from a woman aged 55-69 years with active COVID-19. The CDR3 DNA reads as TGTGCTAGTGGTTTCGCGCAAGAGCAGTTCTTC. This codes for CASGFAQEQFF.